These T cell receptor beta chains were read from a single sample in a study of shared clonotypes between healthy human individuals. Measured with immunoSEQ multiplex PCR; TCRdb has only the in-frame clones, and not every one. In the table there are over 800,000 clones, 80% to 95% of which are singletons. Material for sequencing was naive CD8+ T cells sorted from blood. Receptors were obtained from a man aged 30 to 39 in good health. Each CDR3 is given with its conserved first and last residue. A D gene is named only where the DNA matches it firmly. Some rows have no size entry. The others give once, few or many, or a class for an expanded clone.

j_call clone_size d_call v_call cdr3_aa cdr3_nt
TRBJ2-1 - - TRBV7-8 CASSLYEGLNEQFF TGTGCCAGCAGCTTATATGAGGGGTTGAATGAGCAGTTCTTC
TRBJ2-2 - - TRBV27 CASSFGRVSGELFF TGTGCCAGCAGTTTCGGTAGGGTCTCCGGGGAGCTGTTTTTT
TRBJ2-2 - TRBD2 TRBV28 CASSFLAGGLGELFF TGTGCCAGCAGTTTTCTAGCGGGAGGGCTCGGGGAGCTGTTTTTT
TRBJ2-7 - TRBD1 TRBV10-2 CATGLGQSYEQYF TGCGCCACCGGTTTGGGACAGTCCTACGAGCAGTACTTC
TRBJ1-1 - TRBD1 TRBV19 CASGIGGVNTEAFF TGTGCCAGTGGTATAGGGGGCGTAAACACTGAAGCTTTCTTT
TRBJ2-6 once - TRBV14 CASSPDNVLTF TGTGCCAGCAGCCCGGACAACGTCCTGACTTTC
TRBJ2-1 - - TRBV4-1 CASSQSKNGPFNEQFF TGCGCCAGCAGCCAATCGAAAAACGGGCCTTTCAATGAGCAGTTCTTC
TRBJ2-2 - - TRBV28 CASSPSAGRNTGELFF TGTGCCAGCAGTCCCTCTGCCGGGAGGAACACCGGGGAGCTGTTTTTT
TRBJ2-3 - - TRBV9 CASSVSEGWPDTQYF TGTGCCAGCAGCGTATCCGAGGGGTGGCCAGATACGCAGTATTTT
TRBJ2-1 - TRBD2 TRBV5-1 CASSLLSGGSNEQFF TGCGCCAGCAGCTTGCTTTCGGGAGGGTCGAATGAGCAGTTCTTC
TRBJ2-1 - TRBD2 TRBV27 CASSLWGTSLLYNEQFF TGTGCCAGCAGTTTATGGGGGACTAGTCTTCTTTACAATGAGCAGTTCTTC
TRBJ1-2 many TRBD1 TRBV28 CASGQDYGYTF TGTGCCAGTGGACAGGACTATGGCTACACCTTC
TRBJ2-1 - TRBD1 TRBV4-1 CASSQERQGQFF TGCGCCAGCAGCCAAGAAAGACAGGGGCAGTTCTTC
TRBJ1-1 - - TRBV7-9 CASSLAESAVDTEAFF TGTGCCAGCAGCTTAGCGGAGTCGGCGGTGGACACTGAAGCTTTCTTT
TRBJ2-2 - TRBD2 TRBV7-9 CASSHGLAGVGGAGELFF TGTGCCAGCAGCCATGGACTAGCGGGAGTCGGCGGGGCCGGGGAGCTGTTTTTT
TRBJ1-1 - TRBD1 TRBV5-1 CASSPGTDSHTEAFF TGCGCCAGCAGCCCCGGGACAGATTCTCACACTGAAGCTTTCTTT
TRBJ2-1 - TRBD2 TRBV2 CAIRSSGPYNEQFF TGTGCCATTCGATCTAGCGGGCCCTACAATGAGCAGTTCTTC
TRBJ2-1 - TRBD2 TRBV6-4 CASSTGSGRGHNEQFF TGTGCCAGCAGTACCGGTAGCGGGAGAGGTCACAATGAGCAGTTCTTC
TRBJ2-2 - TRBD2 TRBV5-1 CASSLGLATGELFF TGCGCCAGCAGCTTGGGACTAGCCACCGGGGAGCTGTTTTTT
TRBJ2-3 - - TRBV5-1 CASSFLSSGATDTQYF TGCGCCAGCAGCTTCCTTAGCAGCGGTGCTACAGATACGCAGTATTTT
TRBJ2-7 - - TRBV27 CASGRTHEQYF TGTGCCAGCGGACGGACCCACGAGCAGTACTTC
TRBJ2-7 - - TRBV4-1 CASSPFGSSYEQYF TGCGCCAGCAGCCCATTCGGGAGCAGCTACGAGCAGTACTTC
TRBJ2-3 - - TRBV28 CASSLDSGSSTDTQYF TGTGCCAGCAGTTTAGATAGCGGTTCTAGCACAGATACGCAGTATTTT
TRBJ2-1 - - TRBV5-1 CASSRGAGHEQFF TGCGCCAGCAGCAGAGGGGCGGGGCATGAGCAGTTCTTC
TRBJ2-7 - - TRBV5-4 CASSLDRYEQYF TGTGCCAGCAGTCTGGACCGGTACGAGCAGTACTTC
TRBJ2-3 - - TRBV2 CARPRDPKDTQYF TGTGCCAGACCCCGGGACCCAAAAGATACGCAGTATTTT
TRBJ2-5 - - TRBV10-3 CAIAAEDQETQYF TGTGCCATCGCTGCGGAGGACCAAGAGACCCAGTACTTC
TRBJ2-5 once - TRBV5-1 CASSLTELRQETQYF TGCGCCAGCAGCTTGACAGAACTCAGGCAAGAGACCCAGTACTTC
TRBJ2-1 - - TRBV4-1 CASSQYERGLSYNEQFF TGCGCCAGCAGCCAATATGAACGCGGGCTTTCCTACAATGAGCAGTTCTTC
TRBJ2-1 - TRBD2 TRBV7-9 CASSPRGGRSDEQFF TGTGCCAGCAGCCCGAGGGGCGGGAGGTCGGATGAGCAGTTCTTC
TRBJ2-7 - TRBD1 TRBV7-9 CASNHRDSGSYEQYF TGTGCCAGCAACCACCGGGACAGCGGAAGCTACGAGCAGTACTTC
TRBJ1-5 - TRBD1 TRBV7-2 CASSLSPWGTGGNQPQHF TGTGCCAGCAGCTTAAGCCCCTGGGGGACAGGGGGGAATCAGCCCCAGCATTTT
TRBJ1-3 - - TRBV9 CASEGLGNTIYF TGTGCCAGCGAAGGGTTAGGAAACACCATATATTTT
TRBJ2-3 - TRBD1 TRBV9 CASSVTPGQSTDTQYF TGTGCCAGCAGCGTGACCCCGGGACAGTCCACAGATACGCAGTATTTT
TRBJ1-2 - - TRBV13 CASSSILGSYGYTF TGTGCCAGCAGCTCCATTTTGGGGAGCTATGGCTACACCTTC
TRBJ1-1 - - TRBV2 CASSVGWGENTEAFF TGTGCCAGCAGTGTAGGTTGGGGGGAGAACACTGAAGCTTTCTTT
TRBJ2-7 - TRBD2 TRBV27 CASSTGTSGTYEQYF TGTGCCAGCAGTACCGGGACTAGCGGGACCTACGAGCAGTACTTC
TRBJ1-1 - - TRBV25-1 CASSEASDKAFF TGTGCCAGCAGTGAAGCTTCCGACAAAGCTTTCTTT
TRBJ2-1 - TRBD2 TRBV11-2 CASSPRQQLAGVGNEQFF TGTGCCAGCAGCCCCAGACAACAACTAGCGGGAGTAGGTAATGAGCAGTTCTTC
TRBJ2-7 - - TRBV15 CATSVAASSYEQYF TGTGCCACCTCCGTCGCGGCGAGCTCCTACGAGCAGTACTTC
TRBJ2-1 once TRBD2 TRBV9 CASSAPPGTSGTNEQFF TGTGCCAGCAGCGCCCCCCCCGGGACTAGCGGGACGAATGAGCAGTTCTTC
TRBJ1-2 - TRBD1 TRBV7-9 CASSPGQGLGGYTF TGTGCCAGCAGCCCGGGACAGGGATTAGGTGGCTACACCTTC
TRBJ2-7 - TRBD2 TRBV7-9 CASSHTVASGDDRGEQYF TGTGCCAGCAGCCATACTGTCGCTAGCGGGGACGACCGGGGCGAGCAGTACTTC
TRBJ2-7 - TRBD2 TRBV7-3 CASSLGGSASYEQYF TGTGCCAGCAGCTTGGGCGGGAGCGCGTCCTACGAGCAGTACTTC
TRBJ2-7 - - TRBV6-5 CASGTPVEQYF TGTGCCAGCGGGACTCCCGTCGAGCAGTACTTC